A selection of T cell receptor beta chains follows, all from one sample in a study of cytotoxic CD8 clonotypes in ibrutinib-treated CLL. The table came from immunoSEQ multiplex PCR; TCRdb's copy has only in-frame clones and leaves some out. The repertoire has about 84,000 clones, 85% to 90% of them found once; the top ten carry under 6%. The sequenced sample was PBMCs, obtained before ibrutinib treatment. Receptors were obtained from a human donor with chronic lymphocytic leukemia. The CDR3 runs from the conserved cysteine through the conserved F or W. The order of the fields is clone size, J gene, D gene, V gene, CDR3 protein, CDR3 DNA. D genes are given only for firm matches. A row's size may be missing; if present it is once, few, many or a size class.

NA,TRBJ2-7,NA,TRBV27,CASSLSGSSGEQYF,TGTGCCAGCAGTTTATCGGGGTCCTCTGGCGAGCAGTACTTC
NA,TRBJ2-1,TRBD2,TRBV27,CASSLEGLASYNEQFF,TGTGCCAGCAGTCTCGAGGGACTAGCGTCCTACAATGAGCAGTTCTTC
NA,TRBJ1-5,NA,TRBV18,CASSPGTSNQPQHF,TGTGCCAGCTCACCAGGGACATCCAATCAGCCCCAGCATTTT
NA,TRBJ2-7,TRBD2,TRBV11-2,CASSTRTSGRFEQYF,TGTGCCAGCAGCACTCGGACTAGCGGGAGATTCGAGCAGTACTTC
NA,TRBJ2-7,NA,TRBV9,CASSGGRPYEQYF,TGTGCCAGCAGCGGGGGGAGGCCCTACGAGCAGTACTTC
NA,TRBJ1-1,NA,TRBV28,CASDYPGTEAFF,TGTGCCAGCGATTACCCGGGCACTGAAGCTTTCTTT
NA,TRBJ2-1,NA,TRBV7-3,CASSSGARNNEQFF,TGTGCCAGCAGCTCCGGGGCCAGAAACAATGAGCAGTTCTTC
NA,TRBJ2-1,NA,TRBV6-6,CASSYSRVYNEQFF,TGTGCCAGCAGTTACTCCAGGGTTTACAATGAGCAGTTCTTC
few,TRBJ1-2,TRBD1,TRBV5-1,CASRPGQAPPNYMATVYGYTF,TGCGCCAGCAGACCAGGACAGGCCCCACCAAATTATATGGCTACAGTATATGGCTACACCTTC
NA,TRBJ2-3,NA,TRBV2,CASRASTTAQYF,TGTGCCAGCAGGGCTTCTACCACCGCGCAGTATTTT
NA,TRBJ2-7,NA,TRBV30,CAWGKGVAYEQYF,TGTGCCTGGGGGAAGGGGGTCGCCTACGAGCAGTACTTC
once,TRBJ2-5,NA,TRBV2,CASSEYGPEGETQYF,TGTGCCAGCAGTGAGTACGGCCCTGAGGGGGAGACCCAGTACTTC
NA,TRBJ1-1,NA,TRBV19,CASSSGPRNTEAFF,TGTGCCAGTAGTTCGGGTCCAAGGAACACTGAAGCTTTCTTT
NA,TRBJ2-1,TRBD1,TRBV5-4,CASSSPMGTAEQFF,TGTGCCAGCAGCTCCCCAATGGGGACAGCTGAGCAGTTCTTC
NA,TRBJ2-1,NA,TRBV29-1,CSVFPLTGAYNEQFF,TGCAGCGTTTTTCCCCTAACGGGGGCCTACAATGAGCAGTTCTTC
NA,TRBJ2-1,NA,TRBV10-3,CAISESSWESSYNEQFF,TGTGCCATCAGTGAGTCGTCGTGGGAGAGCTCCTACAATGAGCAGTTCTTC
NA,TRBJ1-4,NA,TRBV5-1,CASSLNEKLFF,TGCGCCAGCAGCTTGAATGAAAAACTGTTTTTT
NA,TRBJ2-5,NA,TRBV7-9,CASSLGQGGFFGIETQYF,TGTGCCAGCAGCTTGGGCCAGGGAGGTTTCTTTGGTATAGAGACCCAGTACTTC
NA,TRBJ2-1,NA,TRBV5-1,CASSLAGLTLDNEQFF,TGCGCCAGCAGCTTGGCCGGCCTGACCCTGGACAATGAGCAGTTCTTC
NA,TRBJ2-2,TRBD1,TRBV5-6,CASSQTGTPTGELFF,TGTGCCAGCAGCCAGACAGGGACCCCTACCGGGGAGCTGTTTTTT
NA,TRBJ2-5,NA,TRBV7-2,CASRPPLRGFVETQYF,TGTGCCAGCAGACCACCCCTCCGGGGGTTCGTAGAGACCCAGTACTTC
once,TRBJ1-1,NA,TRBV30,CARYRGAEAFF,TGTGCCCGATACCGGGGGGCTGAAGCTTTCTTT
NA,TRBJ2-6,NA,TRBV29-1,CSVAGMGSGANVLTF,TGCAGCGTTGCAGGGATGGGTTCTGGGGCCAACGTCCTGACTTTC
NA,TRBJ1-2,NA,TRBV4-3,CASSQGVGDNYGYTF,TGCGCCAGCAGCCAAGGGGTCGGAGATAACTATGGCTACACCTTC
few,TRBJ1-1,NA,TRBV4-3,CASSLPWGKAFF,TGCGCCAGCAGCCTACCCTGGGGGAAAGCTTTCTTT
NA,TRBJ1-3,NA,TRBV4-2,CASSQEATGNTIYF,TGTGCCAGCAGCCAAGAGGCCACTGGAAACACCATATATTTT
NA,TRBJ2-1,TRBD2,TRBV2,CASSVLAVSYNEQFF,TGTGCCAGCAGTGTACTAGCGGTTTCCTACAATGAGCAGTTCTTC
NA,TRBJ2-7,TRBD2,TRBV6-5,CASGYPTAGVEQYF,TGTGCCAGCGGCTACCCGACGGCGGGGGTCGAGCAGTACTTC
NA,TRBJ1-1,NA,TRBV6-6,CASSPTDSGMNTEAFF,TGTGCCAGCAGTCCGACCGACAGTGGCATGAACACTGAAGCTTTCTTT
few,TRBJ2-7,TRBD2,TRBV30,CAWSVQREGEQYF,TGTGCCTGGAGTGTACAGAGGGAGGGCGAGCAGTACTTC
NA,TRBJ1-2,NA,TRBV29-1,CSVEGDEGDGYGYTF,TGCAGCGTTGAAGGGGATGAGGGGGATGGGTATGGCTACACCTTC
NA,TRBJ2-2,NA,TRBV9,CASSRGTDTGELFF,TGTGCCAGCAGCCGCGGGACTGACACCGGGGAGCTGTTTTTT
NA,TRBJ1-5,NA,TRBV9,CASSPNVGGVNQPQHF,TGTGCCAGCAGCCCGAATGTTGGGGGCGTCAATCAGCCCCAGCATTTT
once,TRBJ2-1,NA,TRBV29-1,CSHLSRGADNEQFF,TGCAGCCACCTGAGTCGTGGAGCGGACAATGAGCAGTTCTTC
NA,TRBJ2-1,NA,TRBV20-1,CSARIVGEQFF,TGCAGTGCTAGGATAGTCGGTGAGCAGTTCTTC
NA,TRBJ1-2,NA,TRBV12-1,CASSFRVERNYGYTF,TGTGCCAGCAGCTTCCGGGTCGAGAGAAACTATGGCTACACCTTC
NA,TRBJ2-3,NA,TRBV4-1,CASSQGMFSDTQYF,TGCGCCAGCAGCCAAGGGATGTTCTCTGATACGCAGTATTTT
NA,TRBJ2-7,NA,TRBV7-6,CASSLGGQTYEQYF,TGTGCCAGCAGCTTAGGAGGCCAAACCTACGAGCAGTACTTC
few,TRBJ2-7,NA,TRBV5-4,CASSLGRNYEQYF,TGTGCCAGCAGCTTGGGTAGAAACTACGAGCAGTACTTC
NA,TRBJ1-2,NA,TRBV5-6,CASTPMGEQSGYTF,TGTGCCAGCACCCCGATGGGGGAACAGAGTGGCTACACCTTC
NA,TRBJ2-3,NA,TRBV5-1,CASGIRTDTQYF,TGCGCCAGCGGGATCCGCACAGATACGCAGTATTTT
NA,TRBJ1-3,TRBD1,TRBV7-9,CASSFSGTADPIYF,TGTGCCAGCAGCTTTTCCGGGACAGCAGACCCCATATATTTT
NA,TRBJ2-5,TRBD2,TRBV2,CASSPGVAGTQETQYF,TGTGCCAGCAGCCCAGGGGTAGCGGGGACCCAAGAGACCCAGTACTTC
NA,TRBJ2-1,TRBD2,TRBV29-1,CSAFGTSGRFAYNEQFF,TGCAGCGCCTTCGGGACTAGCGGGAGGTTCGCCTACAATGAGCAGTTCTTC
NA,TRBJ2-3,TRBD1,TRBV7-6,CASSRRDRGPITQYF,TGTGCCAGCAGCCGAAGGGACAGGGGGCCGATTACGCAGTATTTT
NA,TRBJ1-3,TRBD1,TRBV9,CASSPHLTGYGNTIYF,TGTGCCAGCAGCCCCCATCTGACAGGGTACGGAAACACCATATATTTT
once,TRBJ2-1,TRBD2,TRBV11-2,CASSHIGRVSDNEQFF,TGTGCCAGCAGCCACATTGGGAGGGTTAGCGACAATGAGCAGTTCTTC
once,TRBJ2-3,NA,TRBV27,CASSLGVSTDTQYF,TGTGCCAGCAGTTTAGGGGTGAGCACAGATACGCAGTATTTT
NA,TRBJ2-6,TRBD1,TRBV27,CASSPHQGAGANVLTF,TGTGCCAGCAGTCCCCACCAGGGGGCCGGGGCCAACGTCCTGACTTTC